These 32 T cell receptor beta chains were all obtained from the same sample, sequenced in a study of blood T cell repertoires in COVID-19. Profiled with immunoSEQ multiplex PCR; TCRdb holds only in-frame clones, not every one. The sample has 100,000 to 150,000 clones, approximately 84% seen once. Sequenced: peripheral blood. The receptors come from a woman between 25 and 40 years old who had recovered from COVID-19.

This rearrangement joins TRBV6-2 or TRBV6-3 to TRBJ2-7; 9 bases match TRBD1. V was clipped by 5 bases and J by 2 bases; unmatched bases: 16. The CDR3 length is 18 residues. The germline CDR1 and CDR2 sequences are MNHEY and SVGEGT. CDR3 region: CASSLLIGGTGSAYEQYF. The CDR3 DNA reads TGTGCCAGCAGTCTTCTTATTGGGGGGACAGGGTCTGCCTACGAGCAGTACTTC.

The chain couples TRBV18 to TRBJ2-7; maybe TRBD2 (7 bases). The V end was cut by 3 bases, the J end by 2 bases, with 17 bases between. The CDR3 spans 16 residues. Germline CDR1 and CDR2: KGHSH and LQKENI. The CDR3, as DNA: TGTGCCAGCTCACCTACGGGGGGACACATGGCCTACGAGCAGTACTTC. Translating it yields CASSPTGGHMAYEQYF.

The chain uses TRBV5-6 and TRBJ2-3, with 11 bases that match TRBD2. This CDR3 comprises 16 residues. Germline CDR1 SGHDT, CDR2 YYEEEE. Trimming cost V 4 bases and J 6 bases; bases outside gene matches: 10. The CDR3 loop reads CASSGISGGARDTQYF. CDR3 DNA: TGTGCCAGCAGCGGTATTAGCGGGGGGGCCAGGGATACGCAGTATTTT.

The CDR3: CASSVVSGSYNEQFF. The CDR3 region has the DNA TGTGCCAGCAGCGTAGTTAGCGGCTCCTACAATGAGCAGTTCTTC. The gene calls are TRBV9 and TRBJ2-1; possibly TRBD2 for D (6 bases). Germline loops: CDR1 SGDLS, CDR2 YYNGEE. The CDR3 sequence is 15 residues long. Deletions cut 0 bases from V and 0 bases from J, with 7 bases between.

The chain is built from TRBV5-6 and TRBJ2-1; no clear D gene. Trimming left V 4 bases short and J 10 bases short, with 9 bases between. This CDR3 is built from 11 residues. CDR1 is SGHDT, CDR2 YYEEEE, per germline. CDR3 residues: CASSLAREQFF. CDR3 sequence (DNA): TGTGCCAGCAGCCTGGCGAGGGAGCAGTTCTTC. Using reference TRBV5-6 and TRBJ2-1 for the parts outside the CDR3, the full variable domain is DAGVTQSPTHLIKTRGQQVTLRCSPKSGHDTVSWYQQALGQGPQFIFQYYEEEERQRGNFPDRFSGHQFPNYSSELNVNALLLGDSALYLCASSLAREQFFGPGTRLTVL.

The chain recombines TRBV6-5 with TRBJ2-5; 8 bases line up with TRBD1. J was trimmed by 3 bases and V by 2 bases; bases with no gene match: 2. Germline V CDR1 and CDR2: MNHEY, SVGAGI. The CDR3 consists of 14 residues. This CDR3 reads CASSYGGQEETQYF. The CDR3 coding sequence is TGTGCCAGCAGTTACGGGGGACAGGAAGAGACCCAGTACTTC.

The V and J genes are TRBV27 and TRBJ2-5, with a possible D match to TRBD2 (5 bases). Germline V gene lookup returns CDR1 MNHEY and CDR2 SMNVEV (reference sequence). The CDR3 is 13 amino acids. V was cut by 5 bases and J by 3 bases, with 10 bases left in between. CDR3: CASSVWEKETQYF. The CDR3 nucleotides read TGTGCCAGCAGTGTCTGGGAGAAAGAGACCCAGTACTTC.

This sequence joins TRBV5-1 and TRBJ2-1; 8 bases are a match to TRBD1. Looked up from germline, CDR1 is SGHRS and CDR2 is YFSETQ. This CDR3 region has 14 residues. The junction had 3 bases not matched to a gene; V was cut back by 2 bases and J by 5 bases. The CDR3 coding sequence is TGCGCCAGCAGCTTACTACAGGGGGACAATGAGCAGTTCTTC. Translating gives CASSLLQGDNEQFF.

V is TRBV12-3 or TRBV12-4 and J is TRBJ1-1, with 10 positions matching TRBD1. Germline trimming cut 6 bases from V and 7 bases from J; bases unmatched to any gene: 5. This CDR3 spans 13 amino acids. The CDR3 DNA sequence: TGTGCCAGCAGCCGGACAGGGGGTGGTGAAGCTTTCTTT. Encoded protein: CASSRTGGGEAFF.

J is TRBJ2-7 and V is TRBV6-2 or TRBV6-3, with 9 nucleotides matching TRBD1. The V gene's germline CDR1 is MNHEY and CDR2 SVGEGT. The length of the CDR3 is 14 residues. With 2 bases clipped from V and 4 bases from J, the junction kept 3 bases outside the gene matches. CDR3 amino acids: CASSYGTGNYEQYF. The CDR3 DNA reads as TGTGCCAGCAGTTACGGGACAGGGAATTACGAGCAGTACTTC.

This chain uses TRBV27 with TRBJ2-1; possibly TRBD2 for D (6 bases). V was trimmed by 3 bases and J by 0 bases, leaving 27 bases between them. CDR3 length: 21 amino acids. The germline gives CDR1 MNHEY, CDR2 SMNVEV (reference sequence). The CDR3 loop reads CASSFERSTGVLVFSYNEQFF. The DNA of the CDR3 is TGTGCCAGCAGTTTCGAACGGTCAACGGGAGTTTTGGTCTTCTCCTACAATGAGCAGTTCTTC.

The chain carries TRBV5-1 and TRBJ1-1; 9 nucleotides agree with TRBD1. Trimming removed 4 bases from V and 0 bases from J; junction bases left unmatched: 10. Germline V gene lookup returns CDR1 SGHRS and CDR2 YFSETQ. The CDR3 has 17 residues. CDR3 sequence: CASSRGQGEFLNTEAFF. In DNA form, the CDR3 reads TGCGCCAGCAGCCGGGGACAGGGAGAGTTTCTGAACACTGAAGCTTTCTTT.

The chain recombines TRBV9 with TRBJ2-1; 7 bases agree with TRBD2. The length of the CDR3 is 16 residues. Germline CDR1 is SGDLS and CDR2 is YYNGEE. V lost 0 bases to trimming and J lost 2 bases; unmatched junction nucleotides: 5. As DNA, the CDR3 is TGTGCCAGCAGCGTAGAGCCAGCGGGGACCTACAATGAGCAGTTCTTC. It is translated as CASSVEPAGTYNEQFF.

The CDR3 nucleotides read TGCGCCAGCAGCCTACGGGACACCGGGGAGCTGTTTTTT. Residues: CASSLRDTGELFF. The chain employs TRBV4-1 and TRBJ2-2; the D is unclear. Germline V gene sequence: CDR1 MGHRA, CDR2 YSYEKL. The CDR3 length is 13 residues. V was shortened by 4 bases and J by 3 bases, with 6 bases between the two germline ends.

V usage is TRBV15 and J usage is TRBJ1-4; TRBD1 agrees at 10 bases. CDR1 and CDR2 from the germline V gene are LNHNV and YYDKDF (reference sequence). The CDR3 totals 17 residues. After removal of 0 bases from V and 15 bases from J, the junction contained 16 bases not matched to a gene. The CDR3 sequence is CATSRDFPGTGDGAMFF. In DNA, the CDR3 is TGTGCCACCAGCAGAGATTTTCCCGGGACAGGGGATGGGGCAATGTTTTTT.

The chain combines TRBV5-1 with TRBJ2-1; the D is unclear. Trimming took off 5 bases at V and 1 base at J, with 10 bases between the two ends. This CDR3 spans 14 amino acids. Germline assignment: CDR1 SGHRS and CDR2 YFSETQ. The CDR3 nucleotides are TGCGCCAGCAGAACTGGGCCTTCCTACAATGAGCAGTTCTTC. Translating gives CASRTGPSYNEQFF.

The chain uses TRBV7-9 and TRBJ2-1; TRBD2 matches at 7 bases. With 3 bases clipped from V and 3 bases from J, the junction kept 8 bases outside the gene matches. Looked up from germline, CDR1 is SEHNR and CDR2 is FQNEAQ (reference sequence). There are 16 residues in the CDR3. Here the CDR3 reads CASSLMGAGDYNEQFF. In nucleotides, the CDR3 is TGTGCCAGCAGCTTGATGGGCGCGGGAGACTACAATGAGCAGTTCTTC.

The chain carries TRBV9 and TRBJ2-2, with 10 positions matching TRBD2. Germline CDR1 SGDLS, CDR2 YYNGEE. Trimming cost V 4 bases and J 2 bases; bases outside gene matches: 14. The CDR3 length is 19 residues. CDR3 sequence (DNA): TGTGCCAGCAGCCCGACGGGACGGCTAGCGGGGGACAACACCGGGGAGCTGTTTTTT. Amino acid sequence: CASSPTGRLAGDNTGELFF.

This rearrangement joins TRBV7-3 to TRBJ1-2, with 7 bases aligning to TRBD1. The junction had 4 bases not matched to a gene; V was cut back by 5 bases and J by 4 bases. The CDR3 sequence is 13 residues long. Germline-derived CDR1 and CDR2 are SGHTA and FQGTGA. The CDR3 region is CASSQDRAYGYTF. For the CDR3, the DNA is TGTGCCAGCAGCCAAGACAGGGCCTATGGCTACACCTTC.

The chain is built from TRBV12-3 or TRBV12-4 and TRBJ1-1; 9 bases line up with TRBD1. This CDR3 is built from 13 residues. V lost 6 bases to trimming and J lost 5 bases; unmatched junction nucleotides: 4. DNA of the CDR3: TGTGCCAGCAGCCTACAGGGGGCGACTGAAGCTTTCTTT. Residues: CASSLQGATEAFF.

This rearrangement joins TRBV19 to TRBJ2-1, with 11 bases aligning to TRBD2. J gave up 8 bases and V 5 bases, and 8 bases lay outside the gene matches. Germline loops: CDR1 LNHDA, CDR2 SQIVND (reference sequence). The CDR3 loop spans 15 amino acids. The CDR3 DNA reads TGTGCCAGTAGTGTTACTAGCGGGAGTTTCGATGAGCAGTTCTTC. This codes for CASSVTSGSFDEQFF.

This rearrangement joins TRBV14 to TRBJ1-1, with TRBD1 identical over 7 bases. The CDR3 is made up of 16 amino acids. Germline V gene lookup returns CDR1 SGHDN and CDR2 FVKESK. The V and J ends lost 1 base and 5 bases, in that order; junction bases with no gene match: 10. As DNA, the CDR3 is TGTGCCAGCAGCCAAGTGGTCCGGCAGGGGGGAACTGAAGCTTTCTTT. Its protein product is CASSQVVRQGGTEAFF.

This clone was seen only once. Germline and junction disagree at one end, which may indicate a read error. The chain joins TRBV7-7 to TRBJ1-1, with D unclear. The CDR3 has 13 residues. Germline lookup yields CDR1 SSHAT and CDR2 FNYEAQ (reference sequence). CDR3 sequence: CASSVTENTEAFF. Written as DNA, the CDR3 is TGTGCTAGCAGCGTTACAGAGAACACTGAAGCTTTCTTT. The full variable domain, rest sourced from reference TRBV7-7 and TRBJ1-1, is GAGVSQSPRYKVTKRGQDVTLRCDPISSHATLYWYQQALGQGPEFLTYFNYEAQPDKSGLPSDRFSAERPEGSISTLTIQRTEQRDSAMYRCASSVTENTEAFFGQGTRLTVV.

This sequence joins TRBV24-1 and TRBJ2-2, with TRBD1 as a possible D gene (5 bases). CDR1 is KGHDR, CDR2 SFDVKD, per germline. CDR3 size: 14 residues. Between the trimmed V and J ends, which lost 6 bases and 3 bases, there was a span of 10 bases. In DNA form, the CDR3 reads TGTGCCACCAGTCCCAGGGCCGACACCGGGGAGCTGTTTTTT. Its protein product is CATSPRADTGELFF.

The CDR3 coding sequence is TGTGCCAGCAGTTACTCTGGCAGCGATCAGCCCCAGCATTTT. Amino acid sequence: CASSYSGSDQPQHF. The chain has TRBV6-6 and TRBJ1-5; D is ambiguous. The CDR3 contains 14 residues. Germline V lookup: CDR1 MNHNY, CDR2 SVGAGI (reference sequence). Trimming removed 0 bases from V and 5 bases from J, with 8 bases in between.

This CDR3 reads CASSDPYAGTGELFF. The CDR3 coding sequence is TGTGCCAGCAGTGACCCCTATGCGGGCACCGGGGAGCTGTTTTTT. This chain links TRBV25-1 with TRBJ2-2; the D gene is possibly TRBD2 (5 bases). Germline V lookup: CDR1 MGHDK, CDR2 SYGVNS. The CDR3 length is 15 residues. The ends were cut back, 3 bases at V and 4 bases at J, with 12 bases in the middle.

This clone came up a few times. CDR3 nucleotides: TGTGCCAGCAGTGATCACGGCAGGGTGAATCAGCCCCAGCATTTT. Residues: CASSDHGRVNQPQHF. The gene calls are TRBV2 and TRBJ1-5; D perhaps matches TRBD1 (5 bases). This CDR3 has 15 residues. CDR1 and CDR2 from the germline V gene are SNHLY and FYNNEI. The V end was cut by 3 bases, the J end by 4 bases, with 13 bases between.

This rearrangement joins TRBV10-3 to TRBJ1-2; D not resolved. V lost 0 bases and J 8 bases, leaving 10 bases between the germline ends. CDR1 is ENHRY, CDR2 SYGVKD, per germline. The CDR3 length is 13 residues. The CDR3 nucleotides read TGTGCCATCAGTGAGTCGGCAGGAGGGGGCTACACCTTC. This gives the protein CAISESAGGGYTF.

This chain links TRBV4-2 with TRBJ2-1; 9 bases are a match to TRBD2. Per the germline V gene, CDR1 is LGHNA and CDR2 is YNFKEQ. The CDR3 sequence is 19 residues long. The V segment lost 7 bases and the J segment 0 bases; nucleotides outside the gene matches: 16. The chain's CDR3 is CASTDGKSGGLYSYNEQFF. The CDR3 nucleotides read TGTGCCAGCACCGACGGGAAGAGCGGGGGGCTGTACTCCTACAATGAGCAGTTCTTC.

This clone was recorded once. Other DNA sequences in this sample translate to the same CDR3. The genes are TRBV30 and TRBJ1-2; D unclear. The CDR3 is 12 amino acids. V lost 0 bases to trimming and J lost 8 bases, with 10 bases between them. Looked up from germline, CDR1 is GTSNPN and CDR2 is SVGIG (reference sequence). The CDR3 DNA reads TGTGCCTGGAGTGTGAGACTCGGGGGCTACACCTTC. Translation: CAWSVRLGGYTF.

The sample holds a few counts of this clone. This rearrangement joins TRBV2 to TRBJ1-3, with D hard to call. V lost 7 bases, J lost 4 bases, and 14 bases lay in between. CDR1 SNHLY and CDR2 FYNNEI come from the germline V gene. The CDR3 is 14 amino acids. CDR3 coding DNA: TGTGCCAGCACTGATGGACTATTCGGAAACACCATATATTTT. Translated: CASTDGLFGNTIYF.

The chain joins TRBV2 to TRBJ2-7, with TRBD1 matching over 10 bases. V lost 7 bases to trimming and J lost 2 bases; unmatched junction nucleotides: 5. The CDR3 extends over 14 amino acids. Germline V gene lookup returns CDR1 SNHLY and CDR2 FYNNEI. This CDR3 reads CASKRTGGPYEQYF. The DNA for the CDR3 is TGTGCCAGCAAAAGGACAGGGGGTCCCTACGAGCAGTACTTC. Supplemented by reference TRBV2 and TRBJ2-7, the full variable domain reads EPEVTQTPSHQVTQMGQEVILRCVPISNHLYFYWYRQILGQKVEFLVSFYNNEISEKSEIFDDQFSVERPDGSNFTLKIRSTKLEDSAMYFCASKRTGGPYEQYFGPGTRLTVT.